The rows below give T cell receptor beta chains drawn from one sample of a study of cytomegalovirus exposure and HLA in healthy donors. This table comes from immunoSEQ multiplex PCR, and its TCRdb copy is limited to in-frame clones, with some not included. The sample has 100,000 to 150,000 clones, 80% seen once. Sequencing was carried out using PBMCs. The receptors stem from a man aged 25 to 40 in good health and CMV-seropositive. Both conserved end residues are part of each CDR3. The D gene is left open where the match is weak. Not every row has a clone size; where given, it reads once, few, many or a size class.

d_gene	v_gene	j_gene	abundance	CDR3aa	CDR3nt
NA	TRBV18	TRBJ2-3	NA	CASSLYRDEADTQYF	TGTGCCAGCTCACTATACAGGGACGAGGCAGATACGCAGTATTTT
TRBD1	TRBV2	TRBJ1-2	NA	CATRQGRGANYGYTF	TGTGCCACTCGACAGGGGAGGGGGGCTAACTATGGCTACACCTTC
NA	TRBV5-4	TRBJ1-2	NA	CASSLAAKPGYTF	TGTGCCAGCAGCTTGGCTGCAAAGCCCGGCTACACCTTC
NA	TRBV9	TRBJ2-1	NA	CASSVAPSPYNEQFF	TGTGCCAGCAGCGTAGCCCCGTCCCCCTACAATGAGCAGTTCTTC
NA	TRBV28	TRBJ1-5	NA	CASSLYGGNQPQHF	TGTGCCAGCAGTTTATACGGGGGCAATCAGCCCCAGCATTTT
TRBD1	TRBV6-4	TRBJ1-1	NA	CASSPGQGNTEAFF	TGTGCCAGCAGTCCAGGACAGGGGAACACTGAAGCTTTCTTT
TRBD1	TRBV6-1	TRBJ2-6	NA	CASSEAPGQGNYGANVLTF	TGTGCCAGCAGTGAAGCGCCGGGACAGGGGAACTATGGGGCCAACGTCCTGACTTTC
TRBD1	TRBV5-1	TRBJ2-1	NA	CASSLGTGWDSYNEQFF	TGCGCCAGCAGCTTGGGGACAGGGTGGGACTCCTACAATGAGCAGTTCTTC
NA	TRBV5-1	TRBJ1-1	NA	CASSLEGTGFTEAFF	TGCGCCAGCAGCTTGGAGGGTACAGGGTTCACTGAAGCTTTCTTT
NA	TRBV5-5	TRBJ1-3	NA	CASSWGLSSGNTIYF	TGTGCCAGCAGCTGGGGACTCAGCTCTGGAAACACCATATATTTT
NA	TRBV5-6	TRBJ2-1	NA	CASSSYNEQFF	TGTGCCAGCAGCTCTTACAATGAGCAGTTCTTC
TRBD2	TRBV5-1	TRBJ2-7	once	CASRLGLAGGYSYEQYF	TGCGCCAGCAGACTGGGACTAGCGGGGGGATACTCCTACGAGCAGTACTTC
TRBD1	TRBV10-3	TRBJ2-2	NA	CAISEGTGGTSTGELFF	TGTGCCATCAGTGAGGGAACAGGGGGCACGTCCACCGGGGAGCTGTTTTTT
NA	TRBV21-1	TRBJ1-1	NA	CASSTGSGLHWPHGTEAFF	TGTGCCAGCAGCACAGGGTCGGGACTACATTGGCCCCATGGAACTGAAGCTTTCTTT
TRBD2	TRBV19	TRBJ2-1	NA	CASTPGLAEYNEQFF	TGTGCCAGTACCCCTGGACTAGCGGAATACAATGAGCAGTTCTTC
TRBD2	TRBV19	TRBJ2-3	NA	CASSVGLAGGPADTQYF	TGTGCCAGTAGTGTGGGACTAGCGGGGGGGCCGGCAGATACGCAGTATTTT